This paragraph covers one TCR beta chain sequence. The antigen is undetermined. CD8 cells regarded as naive lacked CD45RO, were positively chosen for CCR7, and omitted terminally differentiated effector memory CD45RA+ cells. Each of the donors was a healthy adult who was HIV-negative and had not had a recent acute infection or vaccination. This sample is part of a study of shared clonotypes between healthy human individuals. Study summary: Three CD4 naive, three CD4 memory, two CD8 naive and one CD8 memory plate were used per donor.

Some clones are missing from TCRdb's copy, which holds only in-frame ones; the method was immunoSEQ multiplex PCR. The data contain roughly 2.1 million clones, approximately 94% of them seen just once; the ten biggest clones take up about 1.8%. General study points: When naive CD4 clonotypes were compared across several donors, about 4.9% were shared. Naive subsets tended to show greater estimated richness than memory subsets.

This CDR3 is 14 amino acids long. V was clipped by 3 bases and J by 1 base, with 7 bases between them. Germline V gene data show CDR1 as MNHEY and CDR2 as SMNVEV (reference sequence). The chain joins TRBV27 to TRBJ2-4; no clear D. The sample consisted of naive CD8+ T cells from PBMCs. The source of this sequence is a young man in good health. Some clones in this sample may be carry-over from other donors' samples. CDR3 amino acids: CASSFLSAKNIQYF. DNA for the CDR3: TGTGCCAGCAGTTTTCTCTCGGCCAAAAACATTCAGTACTTC.